The T cell receptor beta chain described here comes from a study of T-cell reconstitution after alpha-beta-depleted transplantation in children. With regard to this clonotype: The antigen is not known.

Study-wide findings and caveats: Several hundred expanded graft clones reportedly were the source of alpha-beta T cells about two months after transplant. Some patients' high day-60 TCRbeta diversity was traced to surviving recipient T cells and thymic progenitors. By one year post-transplant, T-cell counts and diversity largely arose from T cells that were newly produced.

This sample's TCRbeta library carried unique molecular identifier barcodes. TCRdb re-called the PCR reads with MiXCR, one entry per CDR3 protein. The table has 700,000 or so distinct CDR3 sequences, around 14% seen once. The CDR3 is 15 amino acids. Germline CDR1 reads SEHNR; CDR2 reads FQNEAQ (reference sequence). The V gene end was trimmed by 6 bases and the J gene end by 4 bases; junction bases not matched to a gene: 8. The sample in question was PBMCs, obtained before TCRalphabeta/CD19-depleted stem cell transplant. The V call is TRBV7-9, the J call TRBJ2-2, with 7 bases lining up with TRBD2. This receptor was taken from a girl aged 2-10 years with congenital amegakaryocytic thrombocytopenia, due to receive a stem cell transplant. CDR3 coding DNA: TGTGCCAGCAGACGATCTATAGCGGGCACCGGGGAGCTGTTTTTT. Protein sequence: CASRRSIAGTGELFF.